What follows describes a single T cell receptor beta chain. Library preparation (for TCRbeta) was performed with unique molecular identifiers. MiXCR was run by TCRdb on the PCR reads, yielding one entry per CDR3 protein. The data show around 680,000 distinct CDR3 sequences, roughly 17% seen once. These data belong to a study of T-cell reconstitution after alpha-beta-depleted transplantation in children. CDR1 and CDR2 (germline): SGHTA, FQGNSA. V lost 0 bases to trimming and J lost 3 bases, with 21 bases between them. The CDR3 consists of 18 residues. This chain links TRBV7-2 with TRBJ2-7; D may be TRBD2 (8 bases). The source material was PBMCs from the stem cell graft donor, sampled from the stem cell graft. This TCR came from a human donor who donated a stem cell graft to a child with acute myeloid leukemia. The CDR3 loop reads CASSLAAGGLVFDYEQYF. The CDR3 DNA reads as TGTGCCAGCAGCTTAGCGGCAGGGGGACTAGTGTTCGACTACGAGCAGTACTTC. Together with reference TRBV7-2 and TRBJ2-7, the CDR3 gives the full variable domain: GAGVSQSPSNKVTEKGKDVELRCDPISGHTALYWYRQSLGQGLEFLIYFQGNSAPDKSGLPSDRFSAERTGGSVSTLTIQRTQQEDSAVYLCASSLAAGGLVFDYEQYFGPGTRLTVT.